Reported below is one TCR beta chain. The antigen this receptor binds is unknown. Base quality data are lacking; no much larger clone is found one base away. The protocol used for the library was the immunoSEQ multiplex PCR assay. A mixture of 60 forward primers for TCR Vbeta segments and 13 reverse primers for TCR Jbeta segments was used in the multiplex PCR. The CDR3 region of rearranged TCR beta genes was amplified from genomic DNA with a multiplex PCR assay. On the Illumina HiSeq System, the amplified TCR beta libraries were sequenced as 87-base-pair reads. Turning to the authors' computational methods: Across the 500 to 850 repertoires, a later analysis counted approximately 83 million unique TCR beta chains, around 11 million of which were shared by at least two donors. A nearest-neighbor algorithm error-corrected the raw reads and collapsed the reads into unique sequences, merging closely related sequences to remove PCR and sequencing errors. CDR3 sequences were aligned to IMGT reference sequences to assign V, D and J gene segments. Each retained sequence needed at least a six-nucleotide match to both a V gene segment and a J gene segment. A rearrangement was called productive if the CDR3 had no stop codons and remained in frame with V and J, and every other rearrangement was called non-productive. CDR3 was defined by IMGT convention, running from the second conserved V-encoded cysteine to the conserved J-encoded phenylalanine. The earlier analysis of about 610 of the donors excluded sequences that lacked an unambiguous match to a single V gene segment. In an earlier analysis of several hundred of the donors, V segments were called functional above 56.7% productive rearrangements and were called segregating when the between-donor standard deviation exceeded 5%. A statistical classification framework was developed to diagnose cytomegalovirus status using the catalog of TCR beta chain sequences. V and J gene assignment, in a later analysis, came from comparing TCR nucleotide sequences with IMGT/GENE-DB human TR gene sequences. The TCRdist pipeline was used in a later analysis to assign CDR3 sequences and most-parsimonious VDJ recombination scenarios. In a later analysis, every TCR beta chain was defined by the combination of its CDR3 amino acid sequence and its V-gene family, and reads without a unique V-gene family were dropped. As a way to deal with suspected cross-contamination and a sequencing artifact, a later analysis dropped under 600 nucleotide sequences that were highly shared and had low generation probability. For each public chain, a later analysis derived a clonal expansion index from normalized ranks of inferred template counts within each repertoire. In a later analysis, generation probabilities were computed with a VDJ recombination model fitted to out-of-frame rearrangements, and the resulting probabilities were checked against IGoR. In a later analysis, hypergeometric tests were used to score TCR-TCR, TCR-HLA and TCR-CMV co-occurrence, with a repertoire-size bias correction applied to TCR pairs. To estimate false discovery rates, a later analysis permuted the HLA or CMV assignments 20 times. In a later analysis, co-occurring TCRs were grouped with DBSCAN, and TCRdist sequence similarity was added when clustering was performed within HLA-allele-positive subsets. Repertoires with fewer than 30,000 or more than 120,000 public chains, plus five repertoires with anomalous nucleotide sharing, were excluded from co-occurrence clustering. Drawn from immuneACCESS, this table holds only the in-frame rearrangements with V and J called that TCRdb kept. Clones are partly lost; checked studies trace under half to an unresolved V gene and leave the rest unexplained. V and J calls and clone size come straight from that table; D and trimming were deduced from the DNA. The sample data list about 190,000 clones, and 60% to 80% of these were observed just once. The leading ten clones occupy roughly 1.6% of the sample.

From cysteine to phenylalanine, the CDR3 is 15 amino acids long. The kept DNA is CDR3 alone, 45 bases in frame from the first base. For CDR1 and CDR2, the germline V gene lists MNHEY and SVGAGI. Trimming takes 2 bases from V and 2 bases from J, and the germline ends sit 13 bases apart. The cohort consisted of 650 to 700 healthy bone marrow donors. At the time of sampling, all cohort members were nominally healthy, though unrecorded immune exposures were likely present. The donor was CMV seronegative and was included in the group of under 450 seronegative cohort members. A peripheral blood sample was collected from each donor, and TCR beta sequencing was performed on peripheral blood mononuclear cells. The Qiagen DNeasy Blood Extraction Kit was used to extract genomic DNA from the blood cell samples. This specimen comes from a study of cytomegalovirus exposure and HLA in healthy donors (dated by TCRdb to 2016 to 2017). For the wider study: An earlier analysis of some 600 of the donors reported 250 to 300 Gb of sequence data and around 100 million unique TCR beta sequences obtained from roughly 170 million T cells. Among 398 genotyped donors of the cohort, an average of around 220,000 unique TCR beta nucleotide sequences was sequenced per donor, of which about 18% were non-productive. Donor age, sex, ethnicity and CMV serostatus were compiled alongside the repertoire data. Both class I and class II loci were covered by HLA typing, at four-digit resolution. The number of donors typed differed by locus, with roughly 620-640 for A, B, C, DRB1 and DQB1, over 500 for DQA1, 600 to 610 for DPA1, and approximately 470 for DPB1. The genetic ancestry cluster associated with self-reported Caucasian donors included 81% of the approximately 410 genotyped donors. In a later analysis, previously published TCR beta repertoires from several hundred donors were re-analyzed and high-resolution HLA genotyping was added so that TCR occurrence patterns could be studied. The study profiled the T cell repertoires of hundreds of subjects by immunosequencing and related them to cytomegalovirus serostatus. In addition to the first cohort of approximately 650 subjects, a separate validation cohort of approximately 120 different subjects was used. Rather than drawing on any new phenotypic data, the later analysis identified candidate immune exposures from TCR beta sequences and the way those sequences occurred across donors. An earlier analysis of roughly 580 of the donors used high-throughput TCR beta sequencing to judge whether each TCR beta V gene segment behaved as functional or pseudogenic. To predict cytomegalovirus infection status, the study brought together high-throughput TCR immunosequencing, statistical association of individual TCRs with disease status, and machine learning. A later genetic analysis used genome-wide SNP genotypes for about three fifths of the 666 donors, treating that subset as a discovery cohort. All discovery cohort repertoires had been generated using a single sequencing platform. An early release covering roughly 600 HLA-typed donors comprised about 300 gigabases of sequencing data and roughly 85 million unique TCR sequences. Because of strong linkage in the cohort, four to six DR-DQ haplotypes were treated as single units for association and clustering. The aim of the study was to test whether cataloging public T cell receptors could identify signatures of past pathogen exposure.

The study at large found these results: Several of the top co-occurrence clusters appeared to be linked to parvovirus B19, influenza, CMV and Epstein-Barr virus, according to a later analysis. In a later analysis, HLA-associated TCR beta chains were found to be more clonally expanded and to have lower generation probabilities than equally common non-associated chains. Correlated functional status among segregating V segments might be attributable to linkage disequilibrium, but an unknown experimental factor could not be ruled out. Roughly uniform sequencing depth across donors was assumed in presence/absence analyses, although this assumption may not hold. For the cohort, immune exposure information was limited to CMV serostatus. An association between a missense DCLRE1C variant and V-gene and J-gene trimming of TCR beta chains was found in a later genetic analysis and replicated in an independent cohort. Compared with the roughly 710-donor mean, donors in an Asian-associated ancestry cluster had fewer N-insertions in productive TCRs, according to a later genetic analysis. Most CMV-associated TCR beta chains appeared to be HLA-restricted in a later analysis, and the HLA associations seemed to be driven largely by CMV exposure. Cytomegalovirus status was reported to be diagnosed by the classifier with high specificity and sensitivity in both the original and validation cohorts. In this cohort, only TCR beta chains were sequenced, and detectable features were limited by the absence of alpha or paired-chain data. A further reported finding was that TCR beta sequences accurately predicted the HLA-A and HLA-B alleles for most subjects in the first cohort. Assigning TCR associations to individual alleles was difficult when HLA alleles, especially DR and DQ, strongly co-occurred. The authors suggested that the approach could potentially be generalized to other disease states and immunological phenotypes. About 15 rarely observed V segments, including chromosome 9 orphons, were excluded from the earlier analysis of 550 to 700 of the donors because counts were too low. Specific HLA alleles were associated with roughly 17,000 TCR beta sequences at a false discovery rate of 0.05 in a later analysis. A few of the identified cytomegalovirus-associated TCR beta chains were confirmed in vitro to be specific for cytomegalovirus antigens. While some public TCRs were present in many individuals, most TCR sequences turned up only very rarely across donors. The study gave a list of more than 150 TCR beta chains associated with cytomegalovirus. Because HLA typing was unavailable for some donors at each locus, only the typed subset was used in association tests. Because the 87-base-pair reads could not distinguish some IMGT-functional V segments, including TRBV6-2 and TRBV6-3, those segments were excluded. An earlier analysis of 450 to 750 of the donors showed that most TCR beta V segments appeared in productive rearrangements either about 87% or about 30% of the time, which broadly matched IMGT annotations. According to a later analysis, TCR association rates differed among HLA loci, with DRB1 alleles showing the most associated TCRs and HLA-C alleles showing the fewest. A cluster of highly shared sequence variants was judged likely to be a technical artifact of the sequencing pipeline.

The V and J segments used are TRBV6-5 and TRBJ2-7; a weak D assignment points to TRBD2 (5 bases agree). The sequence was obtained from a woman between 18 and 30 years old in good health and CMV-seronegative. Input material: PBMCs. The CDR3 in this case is CASSYGSGFAYEQYF. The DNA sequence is TGTGCCAGCAGTTACGGATCGGGGTTCGCCTACGAGCAGTACTTC.